What follows are 18 T cell receptor beta chains derived from one specimen sequenced in a study of CD8 T cells in Susac syndrome (dated by TCRdb to the late 2010s). The library was produced with the immunoSEQ multiplex PCR assay. RNA was extracted with the RNeasy kit and roughly 0.5 to 1 ug was reverse transcribed using random hexamers. TCRdb reprocessed the public reads (quality trimming at Q25 with fastp, clone calling with MiXCR) and kept in-frame beta chains. Every entry covers one CDR3 protein and lists the most common genes and DNA from its rows. This sample is represented by 70,000 to 100,000 distinct CDR3 sequences; about 93% of them were singletons. The ten largest clones capture roughly 0.32% of the sample. Sequencing was done on a sample of CD8+ T cells from PBMCs. All receptors derive from a human donor in good health.

This chain joins TRBV5-1 and TRBJ2-2; D gene uncertain. V was clipped by 0 bases and J by 4 bases, with 10 bases between them. Germline assignment: CDR1 SGHRS and CDR2 YFSETQ. The CDR3 has 15 amino acids. The CDR3 nucleotides read TGCGCCAGCAGCTTGGACGACCGCGGCACCGGGGAGCTGTTTTTT. Translating gives CASSLDDRGTGELFF.

This chain uses TRBV12-3 or TRBV12-4 with TRBJ2-2; either TRBD1 or TRBD2 may fit D (5 bases each). The CDR3 spans 14 residues. V dropped 3 bases and J dropped 5 bases, with 10 bases sitting between them. CDR3 bases: TGTGCCAGCAGTTTGGGGGTGTTAACCGGGGAGCTGTTTTTT. Amino acids: CASSLGVLTGELFF.

This clonotype occurred once. The chain employs TRBV10-3 and TRBJ1-1; D remains ambiguous. Trimming pared 0 bases from V and 7 bases from J, leaving 9 bases between. This CDR3 region has 13 residues. The germline gives CDR1 ENHRY, CDR2 SYGVKD. The CDR3 nucleotides read TGTGCCATCAGTGAGTCGATGTTTGTTGAAGCTTTCTTT. Translated, it gives CAISESMFVEAFF.

The chain joins TRBV3-1 to TRBJ2-1; 14 bases are shared with TRBD2. This CDR3 contains 18 residues. Germline CDR1 and CDR2: LGHDT and YNNKEL (reference sequence). The V gene end was trimmed by 0 bases and the J gene end by 8 bases; junction bases not matched to a gene: 9. The CDR3 coding sequence is TGTGCCAGCAGCCAAGAGTCTAGACTAGCGGGGGGGAAGGATGAGCAGTTCTTC. It is translated as CASSQESRLAGGKDEQFF.

The chain is built from TRBV5-8 and TRBJ2-1; no firm D call. Germline-derived CDR1 and CDR2 are SGHTS and YDEGEE. V shed 4 bases and J shed 0 bases, with 14 bases lying between them. This CDR3 is 16 amino acids long. The CDR3 loop is CASSASWAGSYNEQFF. The CDR3 DNA follows: TGTGCCAGCAGCGCCTCCTGGGCCGGCTCCTACAATGAGCAGTTCTTC.

The CDR3 coding sequence is TGTGCCAGCACCCCTAGCGGGTCCGCTTCCTACGAGCAGTACTTC. Residues: CASTPSGSASYEQYF. The chain employs TRBV9 and TRBJ2-7; 8 bases are shared with TRBD2. The CDR3 extends over 15 amino acids. Germline V gene sequence: CDR1 SGDLS, CDR2 YYNGEE. The V segment lost 6 bases and the J segment 1 base; nucleotides outside the gene matches: 9.

The chain carries TRBV28 and TRBJ2-5; D tentatively reads TRBD1 or TRBD2 (6 bases each). Germline CDR1 is MDHEN and CDR2 is SYDVKM. The CDR3 totals 14 residues. The ends were cut back, 6 bases at V and 5 bases at J, with 16 bases in the middle. Here the CDR3 reads CASRSMGGLETQYF. CDR3 coding DNA: TGTGCCAGCAGAAGCATGGGGGGCTTGGAGACCCAGTACTTC.

The chain is built from TRBV14 and TRBJ2-6; no clear D gene. Per the germline V gene, CDR1 is SGHDN and CDR2 is FVKESK. Trimming took off 4 bases at V and 0 bases at J, with 4 bases between the two ends. The CDR3 has 14 residues. The chain's CDR3 is CASSPNSGANVLTF. Written as DNA, the CDR3 is TGTGCCAGCAGCCCTAACTCTGGGGCCAACGTCCTGACTTTC.

CDR3 in DNA: TGTGCCAGCACTTGGGCTAACTATGGCTACACCTTC. This sequence encodes CASTWANYGYTF. The chain has TRBV7-9 and TRBJ1-2; D is unclear. Germline V gene sequence: CDR1 SEHNR, CDR2 FQNEAQ (reference sequence). The CDR3 totals 12 residues. V was cut by 7 bases and J by 0 bases, with 6 bases left in between.

The chain employs TRBV5-6 and TRBJ2-5, with TRBD2 matching over 7 bases. The germline gives CDR1 SGHDT, CDR2 YYEEEE. The ends lost 4 bases at V and 6 bases at J; junction bases unmatched: 12. The CDR3 totals 15 residues. The CDR3 region is CASSLLAAGDKTQYF. As DNA, the CDR3 is TGTGCCAGCAGCCTCTTGGCTGCGGGGGATAAGACCCAGTACTTC.

The V call is TRBV12-3 or TRBV12-4, the J call TRBJ2-5; 9 positions match TRBD2. V dropped 7 bases and J dropped 5; count of bases not matched to a gene: 11. The CDR3 has 15 amino acids. The CDR3 DNA reads TGTGCCAGCACCCCCGGCGGGGGGGGACCTGAGACCCAGTACTTC. It is translated as CASTPGGGGPETQYF.

Here the CDR3 reads CASSLRLAGIYEQYF. The CDR3 DNA sequence: TGTGCCAGCAGCCTCCGACTAGCGGGGATCTACGAGCAGTACTTC. J is TRBJ2-7 and V is TRBV6-5; 11 positions agree with TRBD2. The CDR3 consists of 15 residues. Germline V gives CDR1 MNHEY, CDR2 SVGAGI. Trimming cost V 6 bases and J 3 bases; bases outside gene matches: 7.

CDR3 residues: CASSSLDRGTNTEAFF. The CDR3 bases are TGTGCCAGCAGCTCCCTGGACAGGGGCACAAACACTGAAGCTTTCTTT. The rearrangement joins TRBV5-6 to TRBJ1-1, with 9 bases matching TRBD1. V gave up 3 bases and J gave up 2 bases; unmatched junction bases: 8. This CDR3 comprises 16 residues. Per germline, CDR1 SGHDT and CDR2 YYEEEE.

The chain combines TRBV5-6 with TRBJ1-5, with D hard to call. Germline-derived CDR1 and CDR2 are SGHDT and YYEEEE. This CDR3 contains 16 residues. Trimming left V 0 bases short and J 4 bases short, with 14 bases between. CDR3 nucleotides: TGTGCCAGCAGCTTGGGAGTCAGCGCCTTTAATCAGCCCCAGCATTTT. It codes for CASSLGVSAFNQPQHF.

The rearrangement joins TRBV19 to TRBJ2-1; D may be TRBD2 (6 bases). V was trimmed by 3 bases and J by 0 bases, leaving 9 bases between them. Germline V gene data show CDR1 as LNHDA and CDR2 as SQIVND (reference sequence). The CDR3 runs 15 residues. CDR3 sequence: CASSMEGLSYNEQFF. DNA for the CDR3: TGTGCCAGTAGTATGGAGGGGCTCTCCTACAATGAGCAGTTCTTC.

V usage is TRBV15 and J usage is TRBJ2-2; 12 nucleotides align to TRBD2. The V gene end was trimmed by 5 bases and the J gene end by 5 bases; junction bases not matched to a gene: 3. The CDR3 loop spans 15 amino acids. Germline loops: CDR1 LNHNV, CDR2 YYDKDF (reference sequence). The CDR3 bases are TGTGCCACCAGCCCCCTAGCGGGGGGGACCGGGGAGCTGTTTTTT. It encodes CATSPLAGGTGELFF.

This CDR3 is CASSQDSSNTEAFF. For the CDR3, the DNA is TGCGCCAGCAGCCAAGATTCGTCCAACACTGAAGCTTTCTTT. The chain joins TRBV4-1 to TRBJ1-1; D is undetermined. V dropped 0 bases and J dropped 2 bases, with 7 bases sitting between them. Per the germline V gene, CDR1 is MGHRA and CDR2 is YSYEKL. The CDR3 has 14 amino acids.

CDR3 DNA sequence: TGCGCCAGCAGCCAAGAAGGTCCCCGGGGAGGGTCCTACGAGCAGTACTTC. It translates to CASSQEGPRGGSYEQYF. V gene TRBV4-1 combines with J gene TRBJ2-7; 7 bases map to TRBD2. Trimming at V came to 0 bases and at J to 1 base, leaving 9 bases not matched to a gene. The CDR3 length is 17 residues. Germline V gene sequence: CDR1 MGHRA, CDR2 YSYEKL.